What follows are 28 T cell receptor beta chains derived from one specimen sequenced in a study of cytotoxic CD8 clonotypes in ibrutinib-treated CLL. This table comes from immunoSEQ multiplex PCR, and its TCRdb copy is limited to in-frame clones, with some not included. In the table there are around 330,000 clones, approximately 67% of which are singletons. This specimen consisted of PBMCs, obtained after 36 months of ibrutinib treatment. Receptors were obtained from a human donor with chronic lymphocytic leukemia.

The J gene is TRBJ1-2, the V gene TRBV10-3; maybe TRBD1 (5 bases). Trimming left V 6 bases short and J 0 bases short, with 14 bases between. Germline CDR1 reads ENHRY; CDR2 reads SYGVKD. The CDR3 loop spans 15 amino acids. The CDR3 DNA is TGTGCCATCAGGTCCCGGGACGGAACTAACTATGGCTACACCTTC. Translated, it gives CAIRSRDGTNYGYTF.

This clone was picked up one time. V gene TRBV7-9 combines with J gene TRBJ1-5; D is unclear. Germline V CDR1 and CDR2: SEHNR, FQNEAQ (reference sequence). The CDR3 has 13 amino acids. V lost 4 bases, J lost 3 bases, and 7 bases lay in between. CDR3 DNA: TGTGCCAGCAGCTCTTATCCCAATCAGCCCCAGCATTTT. Amino acid sequence: CASSSYPNQPQHF.

The V call is TRBV7-9, the J call TRBJ2-2; 13 positions match TRBD2. CDR3 length: 18 residues. V gave up 0 bases and J gave up 5 bases; unmatched junction bases: 6. Germline V lookup: CDR1 SEHNR, CDR2 FQNEAQ (reference sequence). CDR3: CASSLAPGLAGKTGELFF. The CDR3 DNA reads as TGTGCCAGCAGCTTAGCACCGGGACTAGCGGGGAAAACCGGGGAGCTGTTTTTT.

The sample holds a few counts of this clone. J is TRBJ2-3 and V is TRBV29-1; possibly TRBD2 for D (5 bases). V was shortened by 0 bases and J by 7 bases, with 8 bases between the two germline ends. From germline, CDR1 is SQVTM and CDR2 ANQGSEA. CDR3 length: 12 residues. CDR3 coding DNA: TGCAGCGTTGAAGATCTCGGGAATACGCAGTATTTT. It translates to CSVEDLGNTQYF.

The chain carries TRBV7-2 and TRBJ2-5; TRBD2 matches at 9 bases. Germline CDR1 SGHTA, CDR2 FQGNSA. With V trimmed by 1 base and J by 4 bases, 4 bases remained unmatched. The length of the CDR3 is 15 residues. CDR3 residues: CASSLDGTSLETQYF. CDR3 DNA: TGTGCCAGCAGCTTAGATGGGACTAGCCTAGAGACCCAGTACTTC.

The table lists this clone with a count of one. The J gene is TRBJ2-7, the V gene TRBV4-1; 9 bases line up with TRBD2. The germline gives CDR1 MGHRA, CDR2 YSYEKL. CDR3 length: 15 amino acids. V gave up 1 base and J gave up 4 bases; unmatched junction bases: 5. CDR3 sequence: CASSQVLSGGYEQYF. The CDR3 nucleotides are TGCGCCAGCAGCCAAGTCCTTAGCGGGGGTTACGAGCAGTACTTC.

This rearrangement joins TRBV6-1 to TRBJ2-3; D is possibly TRBD1 or TRBD2 (5 bases each). Germline CDR1 MNHNS, CDR2 SASEGT. This CDR3 is 15 amino acids long. Trimming removed 2 bases from V and 6 bases from J, with 15 bases in between. CDR3 nucleotide sequence: TGTGCCAGCAGTGAACCCGGGACGGGCGTCGATACGCAGTATTTT. Protein: CASSEPGTGVDTQYF.

The V gene is TRBV2, the J gene TRBJ2-7; maybe TRBD2 (5 bases). The CDR3 is 13 residues long. The V gene lost 9 bases and the J gene lost 0 bases, with 12 bases spanning the gap. Germline-derived CDR1 and CDR2 are SNHLY and FYNNEI. CDR3 sequence reads: CARNGDGSYEQYF. The CDR3 nucleotides are TGTGCCAGAAACGGGGATGGCTCCTACGAGCAGTACTTC.

V is TRBV11-2 and J is TRBJ2-5; 12 bases agree with TRBD2. The germline gives CDR1 SGHAT, CDR2 FQNNGV. CDR3 length equals 16 residues. The J segment lost 1 base and the V segment lost 4 bases, leaving 4 bases of the junction unmatched. The CDR3 loop is CASSSGLAGSQETQYF. CDR3 nucleotide sequence: TGTGCCAGCAGCTCTGGACTAGCGGGGAGCCAAGAGACCCAGTACTTC. The full variable domain, completed using reference TRBV11-2 and TRBJ2-5, is EAGVAQSPRYKIIEKRQSVAFWCNPISGHATLYWYQQILGQGPKLLIQFQNNGVVDDSQLPKDRFSAERLKGVDSTLKIQPAKLEDSAVYLCASSSGLAGSQETQYFGPGTRLLVL.

This clone was counted a few times. This chain joins TRBV4-1 and TRBJ1-2; TRBD1 is a possible D gene (6 bases). The V gene's germline CDR1 is MGHRA and CDR2 YSYEKL. The V end lost 3 bases, the J end lost 4 bases, and 18 bases lay between the germline ends. This CDR3 is 16 amino acids long. The CDR3 loop is CASSQETGLGFYGYTF. The CDR3 coding sequence is TGCGCCAGCAGCCAGGAAACAGGGTTGGGGTTCTATGGCTACACCTTC.

The CDR3 loop is CASSQVAEKLFF. The DNA for the CDR3 is TGCGCCAGCAGCCAAGTAGCTGAAAAACTGTTTTTT. The rearrangement uses TRBV4-1 and TRBJ1-4; D not resolved. V was clipped by 1 base and J by 7 bases, with 4 bases between them. Germline CDR1 MGHRA, CDR2 YSYEKL. The CDR3 sequence is 12 residues long.

The chain carries TRBV27 and TRBJ2-7; 9 bases match TRBD1. The V segment lost 7 bases and the J segment 3 bases; nucleotides outside the gene matches: 7. There are 14 residues in the CDR3. Germline V lookup: CDR1 MNHEY, CDR2 SMNVEV (reference sequence). CDR3 sequence (DNA): TGTGCCAGCAAGAGGACAGGGGCTTACTACGAGCAGTACTTC. It specifies CASKRTGAYYEQYF.

The V and J genes are TRBV18 and TRBJ2-4; D possibly uses TRBD1 or TRBD2 (5 bases each). V lost 1 base to trimming and J lost 2 bases, with 15 bases between them. CDR3 size: 17 residues. Germline loops: CDR1 KGHSH, CDR2 LQKENI. CDR3 bases: TGTGCCAGCTCACCACTGGGACCTTCGGTGACCAAAAACATTCAGTACTTC. This encodes CASSPLGPSVTKNIQYF.

This rearrangement joins TRBV27 to TRBJ2-3; D ambiguous. The CDR3 runs to 13 residues. In germline, CDR1 is MNHEY, CDR2 SMNVEV (reference sequence). Between the trimmed V and J ends, which lost 5 bases and 2 bases, there was a span of 8 bases. This chain's CDR3 is CASSIGFTDTQYF. The CDR3 nucleotides are TGTGCCAGCAGTATCGGATTCACAGATACGCAGTATTTT.

The V gene is TRBV11-2, the J gene TRBJ2-1; perhaps TRBD1 as D (5 bases). CDR1 and CDR2 from the germline V gene are SGHAT and FQNNGV. V shed 1 base and J shed 10 bases, with 8 bases lying between them. The CDR3 runs to 12 residues. The CDR3, as DNA: TGTGCCAGCAGCTTAGGTTGGACAGAGCAGTTCTTC. Protein sequence: CASSLGWTEQFF.

This clone appeared a few times. J is TRBJ1-5 and V is TRBV15; D unclear. Looked up from germline, CDR1 is LNHNV and CDR2 is YYDKDF (reference sequence). CDR3 length: 16 residues. V gave up 0 bases and J gave up 5 bases, with 14 bases separating them. The CDR3 nucleotides are TGTGCCACCAGCAGAGATCAGGCCGTGGCGCATCAGCCCCAGCATTTT. This codes for CATSRDQAVAHQPQHF.

This clone was counted once. The DNA of the CDR3 is TGTGCCAGCAGCTACGAGCGCACGTCAGAGACCCAGTACTTC. Its translation is CASSYERTSETQYF. V usage is TRBV7-2 and J usage is TRBJ2-5, with D uncertain. Trimming cost V 4 bases and J 4 bases, with 13 bases left between them. Looked up from germline, CDR1 is SGHTA and CDR2 is FQGNSA. The CDR3 runs 14 residues. Complete variable domain (other parts from reference TRBV7-2 and TRBJ2-5): GAGVSQSPSNKVTEKGKDVELRCDPISGHTALYWYRQSLGQGLEFLIYFQGNSAPDKSGLPSDRFSAERTGGSVSTLTIQRTQQEDSAVYLCASSYERTSETQYFGPGTRLLVL.

The table lists this clone with a few counts. The rearrangement links TRBV4-1 to TRBJ1-2; D remains ambiguous. V was pared by 6 bases and J by 0 bases, with 14 bases between. The CDR3 is made up of 15 amino acids. Germline lookup yields CDR1 MGHRA and CDR2 YSYEKL. CDR3 coding DNA: TGCGCCAGCAGTGAGTGGCAGGCCGCTAACTATGGCTACACCTTC. Amino acid sequence: CASSEWQAANYGYTF.

The V gene is TRBV29-1, the J gene TRBJ1-3, with D tentatively TRBD1 (5 bases). Germline loops: CDR1 SQVTM, CDR2 ANQGSEA. The CDR3 is made up of 13 amino acids. Deletions cut 5 bases from V and 0 bases from J, with 8 bases between. CDR3 amino acids: CSVRQSSGNTIYF. DNA of the CDR3: TGCAGCGTTAGACAGAGCTCTGGAAACACCATATATTTT.

V gene TRBV5-3 combines with J gene TRBJ1-2; D gene unclear. TRBV5-3 is an ORF for which the function is uncertain. V lost 1 base and J lost 2, with 9 bases in between. This CDR3 region has 14 residues. This chain's CDR3 is CARSLWQCNYGYTF. CDR3 DNA: TGTGCCAGAAGCTTGTGGCAGTGCAACTATGGCTACACCTTC.

The J gene is TRBJ2-4, the V gene TRBV9; no clear D gene. V gave up 0 bases and J gave up 4 bases, with 5 bases separating them. Germline V gives CDR1 SGDLS, CDR2 YYNGEE. This CDR3 has 13 amino acids. CDR3 DNA: TGTGCCAGCAGCGTAGGAGAAAAAAACATTCAGTACTTC. Protein sequence: CASSVGEKNIQYF.

This clone was detected a few times. CDR3 amino acids: CASSPGTDEKLFF. The DNA for the CDR3 is TGTGCCAGCTCTCCCGGGACAGACGAAAAACTGTTTTTT. This chain connects TRBV18 to TRBJ1-4; the match to TRBD1 covers 7 bases. This CDR3 is 13 amino acids long. The trim removed 6 bases at V and 8 bases at J, leaving 6 bases unmatched. From germline, CDR1 is KGHSH and CDR2 LQKENI.

This chain uses TRBV9 with TRBJ2-7; perhaps TRBD2 as D (5 bases). CDR3 length: 14 residues. V was cut by 2 bases and J by 2 bases, with 11 bases left in between. Germline V gene data show CDR1 as SGDLS and CDR2 as YYNGEE. The CDR3: CASSVGMSPYEQYF. CDR3 nucleotides: TGTGCCAGCAGCGTCGGGATGTCCCCCTACGAGCAGTACTTC. The full variable domain, in which reference TRBV9 and TRBJ2-7 provide the parts outside the CDR3, is DSGVTQTPKHLITATGQRVTLRCSPRSGDLSVYWYQQSLDQGLQFLIQYYNGEERAKGNILERFSAQQFPDLHSELNLSSLELGDSALYFCASSVGMSPYEQYFGPGTRLTVT.

This clone was seen only once. The chain employs TRBV7-8 and TRBJ2-5; D unresolved. V was shortened by 2 bases and J by 5 bases, with 9 bases between the two germline ends. Per germline, CDR1 SGHVS and CDR2 FQNEAQ. This CDR3 comprises 13 residues. The CDR3 protein is CASSLSSLETQYF. As DNA, the CDR3 is TGTGCCAGCAGCTTATCGAGCCTGGAGACCCAGTACTTC.

The chain links TRBV10-1 to TRBJ1-2, with TRBD1 matching over 7 bases. Per the germline V gene, CDR1 is WNHNN and CDR2 is SYGVQD (reference sequence). CDR3 size: 14 residues. V lost 6 bases, J lost 4 bases, and 8 bases stayed unmatched. CDR3 region: CASSKGTDPYGYTF. DNA of the CDR3: TGCGCCAGCAGCAAAGGGACAGACCCCTATGGCTACACCTTC.

This clone showed up just once. The V and J genes are TRBV2 and TRBJ2-3; 10 positions agree with TRBD2. The CDR3 runs 15 residues. V shed 6 bases, J shed 5 bases, and the junction held 8 bases outside the gene matches. Germline assignment: CDR1 SNHLY and CDR2 FYNNEI. This CDR3 reads CASRTGTSVRDTQYF. As DNA, the CDR3 is TGTGCCAGCAGAACCGGGACTAGCGTTAGAGATACGCAGTATTTT.

As DNA, the CDR3 is TGCGCCAGCAGCTTAACAGGGGGGACCACCTCAGAGACCCAGTACTTC. This codes for CASSLTGGTTSETQYF. The genes are TRBV5-1 and TRBJ2-5, with 8 bases identical to TRBD1. V was pared by 2 bases and J by 4 bases, with 10 bases of the junction left unmatched. This CDR3 spans 16 amino acids. Germline V gene lookup returns CDR1 SGHRS and CDR2 YFSETQ.

This rearrangement joins TRBV6-1 to TRBJ2-1; possible D gene TRBD1, 6 bases. Germline assignment: CDR1 MNHNS and CDR2 SASEGT. The V end was cut by 2 bases, the J end by 4 bases, with 18 bases between. The CDR3 is made up of 17 amino acids. CDR3 in amino acids: CASSERRGTTRYNEQFF. The CDR3 DNA follows: TGTGCCAGCAGTGAACGCAGGGGAACTACTCGTTACAATGAGCAGTTCTTC.